Listed here is a single TCR beta chain. The data derive from a study of control samples from healthy donors and cancer patients. Trimming took 0 bases from V and 0 from J, leaving 16 bases between them. This CDR3 spans 18 amino acids. Germline-derived CDR1 and CDR2 are SGHVS and FNYEAQ. Only in-frame clones appear in the TCRdb table, and some are missing; sequencing was by immunoSEQ multiplex PCR. The repertoire holds around 94,000 clones, with approximately 90% as singletons. The chain links TRBV7-6 to TRBJ2-3; TRBD2 is a possible D gene (5 bases). The sample taken for sequencing was blood. The sequence came from a woman aged 18-29 years in good health. CDR3 in amino acids: CASSLAVSYRGSTDTQYF. The CDR3 nucleotides are TGTGCCAGCAGCTTAGCGGTCTCTTATCGGGGAAGCACAGATACGCAGTATTTT.